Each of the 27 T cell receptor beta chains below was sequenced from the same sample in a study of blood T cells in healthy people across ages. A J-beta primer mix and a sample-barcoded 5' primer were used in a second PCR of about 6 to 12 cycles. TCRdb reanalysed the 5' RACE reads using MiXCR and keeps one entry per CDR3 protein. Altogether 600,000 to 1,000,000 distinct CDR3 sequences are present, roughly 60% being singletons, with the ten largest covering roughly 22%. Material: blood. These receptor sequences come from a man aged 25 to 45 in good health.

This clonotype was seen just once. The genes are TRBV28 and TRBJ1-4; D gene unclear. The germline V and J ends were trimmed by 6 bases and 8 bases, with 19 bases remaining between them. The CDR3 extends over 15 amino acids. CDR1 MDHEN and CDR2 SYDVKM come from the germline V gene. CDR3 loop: CASSPVPALIEKLFF. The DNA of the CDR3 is TGTGCCAGCAGCCCGGTCCCGGCGTTAATCGAAAAACTGTTTTTT.

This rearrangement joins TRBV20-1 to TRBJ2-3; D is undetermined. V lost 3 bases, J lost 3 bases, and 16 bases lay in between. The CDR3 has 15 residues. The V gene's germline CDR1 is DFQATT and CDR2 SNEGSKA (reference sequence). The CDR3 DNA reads TGCAGTGCTAGCGCGGACCTCAGCCGGACAGATACGCAGTATTTT. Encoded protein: CSASADLSRTDTQYF.

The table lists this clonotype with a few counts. CDR3: CASSSNGPTGGETQYF. Here the CDR3 DNA reads TGTGCCAGCAGCTCAAACGGGCCGACAGGGGGTGAGACCCAGTACTTC. The gene calls are TRBV7-2 and TRBJ2-5; 9 nucleotides line up with TRBD1. Germline assignment: CDR1 SGHTA and CDR2 FQGNSA. The CDR3 contains 16 residues. V gave up 4 bases and J gave up 5 bases; unmatched junction bases: 11. Full variable domain (rest looked up from reference TRBV7-2 and TRBJ2-5): GAGVSQSPSNKVTEKGKDVELRCDPISGHTALYWYRQSLGQGLEFLIYFQGNSAPDKSGLPSDRFSAERTGGSVSTLTIQRTQQEDSAVYLCASSSNGPTGGETQYFGPGTRLLVL.

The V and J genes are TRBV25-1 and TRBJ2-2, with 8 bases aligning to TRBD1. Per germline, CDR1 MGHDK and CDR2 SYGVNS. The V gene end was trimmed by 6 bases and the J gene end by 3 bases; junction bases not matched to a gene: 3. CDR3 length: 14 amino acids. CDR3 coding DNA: TGTGCCAGCAGGACAGGGGTTGACACCGGGGAGCTGTTTTTT. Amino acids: CASRTGVDTGELFF.

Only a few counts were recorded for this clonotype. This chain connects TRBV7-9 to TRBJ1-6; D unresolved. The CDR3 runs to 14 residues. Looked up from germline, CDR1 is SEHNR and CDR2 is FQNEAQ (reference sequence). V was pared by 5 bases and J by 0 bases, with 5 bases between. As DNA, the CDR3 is TGTGCCAGCAGCGATAGCTCCTATAATTCACCCCTCCACTTT. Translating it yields CASSDSSYNSPLHF.

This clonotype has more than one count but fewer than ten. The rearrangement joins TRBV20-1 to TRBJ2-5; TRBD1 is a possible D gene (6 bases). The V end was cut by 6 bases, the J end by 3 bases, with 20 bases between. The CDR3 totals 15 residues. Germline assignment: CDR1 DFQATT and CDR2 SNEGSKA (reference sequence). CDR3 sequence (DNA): TGCAGTGCCAAGAGAGTGGGGGCTACTAAAGAGACCCAGTACTTC. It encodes CSAKRVGATKETQYF.

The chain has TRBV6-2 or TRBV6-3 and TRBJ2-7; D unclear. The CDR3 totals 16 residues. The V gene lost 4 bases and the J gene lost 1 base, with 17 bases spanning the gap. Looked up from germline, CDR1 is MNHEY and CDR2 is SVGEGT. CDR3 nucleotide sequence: TGTGCCAGCAGTTCCCACGCGACAATTGATTCCTACGAGCAGTACTTC. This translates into CASSSHATIDSYEQYF.

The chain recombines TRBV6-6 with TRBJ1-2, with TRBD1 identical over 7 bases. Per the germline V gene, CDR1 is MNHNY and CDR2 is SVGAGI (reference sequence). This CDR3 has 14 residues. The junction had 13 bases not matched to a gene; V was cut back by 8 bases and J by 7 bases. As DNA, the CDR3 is TGTGCCAGCCAGCAAAAGACAGGGTATGCTGGCTACACCTTC. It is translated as CASQQKTGYAGYTF.

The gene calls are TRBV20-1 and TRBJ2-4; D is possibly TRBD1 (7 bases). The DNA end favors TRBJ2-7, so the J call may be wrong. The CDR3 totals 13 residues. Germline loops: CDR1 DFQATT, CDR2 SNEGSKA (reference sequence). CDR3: CSAKEGASYEQYF. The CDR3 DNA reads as TGCAGTGCTAAGGAGGGGGCCTCCTACGAGCAGTACTTC.

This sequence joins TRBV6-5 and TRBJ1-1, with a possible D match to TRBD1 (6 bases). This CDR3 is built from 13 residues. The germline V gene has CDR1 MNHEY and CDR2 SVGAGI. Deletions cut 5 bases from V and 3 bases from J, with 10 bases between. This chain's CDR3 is CASSKHRDTEAFF. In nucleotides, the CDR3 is TGTGCCAGCAGTAAACACAGGGACACTGAAGCTTTCTTT.

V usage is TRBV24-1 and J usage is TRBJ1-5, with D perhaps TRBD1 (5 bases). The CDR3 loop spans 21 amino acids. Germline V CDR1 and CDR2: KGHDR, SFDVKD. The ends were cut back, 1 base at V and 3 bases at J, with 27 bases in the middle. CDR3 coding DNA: TGTGCCACCAGTGATTTCCGGGCCGGGACCGGGAAGGTACAGAACAATCAGCCCCAGCATTTT. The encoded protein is CATSDFRAGTGKVQNNQPQHF.

The CDR3 DNA follows: TGTGCCAGCAGTCCCACCACCGGGGGGCATGGGGAGCTGTTTTTT. It codes for CASSPTTGGHGELFF. The chain combines TRBV12-3 or TRBV12-4 with TRBJ2-2; maybe TRBD2 (7 bases). The V gene lost 5 bases and the J gene lost 8 bases, with 18 bases spanning the gap. This CDR3 region has 15 residues.

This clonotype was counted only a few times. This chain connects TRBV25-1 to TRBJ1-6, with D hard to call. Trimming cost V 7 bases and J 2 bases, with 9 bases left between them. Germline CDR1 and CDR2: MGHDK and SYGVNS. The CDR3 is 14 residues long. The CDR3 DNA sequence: TGTGCCAGCACTCCCAGCCCCTATAATTCACCCCTCCACTTT. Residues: CASTPSPYNSPLHF. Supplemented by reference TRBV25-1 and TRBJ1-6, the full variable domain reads EADIYQTPRYLVIGTGKKITLECSQTMGHDKMYWYQQDPGMELHLIHYSYGVNSTEKGDLSSESTVSRIRTEHFPLTLESARPSHTSQYLCASTPSPYNSPLHFGNGTRLTVT.

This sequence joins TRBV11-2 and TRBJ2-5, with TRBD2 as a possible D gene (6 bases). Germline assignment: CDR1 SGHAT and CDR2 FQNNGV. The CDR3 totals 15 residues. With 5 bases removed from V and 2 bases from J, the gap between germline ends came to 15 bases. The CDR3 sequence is CASSPMGGVQETQYF. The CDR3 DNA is TGTGCCAGCAGCCCAATGGGCGGGGTGCAAGAGACCCAGTACTTC.

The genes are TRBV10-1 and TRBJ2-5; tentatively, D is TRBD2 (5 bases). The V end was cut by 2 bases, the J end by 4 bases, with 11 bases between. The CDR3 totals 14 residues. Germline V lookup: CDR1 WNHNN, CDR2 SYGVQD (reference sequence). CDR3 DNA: TGCGCCAGCAGTGAGATGCGGGTTCGAGAGACCCAGTACTTC. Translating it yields CASSEMRVRETQYF.

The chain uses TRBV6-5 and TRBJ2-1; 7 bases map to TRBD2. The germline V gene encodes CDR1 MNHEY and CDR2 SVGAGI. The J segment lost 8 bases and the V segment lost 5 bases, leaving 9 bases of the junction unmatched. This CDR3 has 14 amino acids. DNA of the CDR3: TGTGCCAGCAGTCTCAGCGGGGAGGCTTATGAGCAGTTCTTC. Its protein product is CASSLSGEAYEQFF.

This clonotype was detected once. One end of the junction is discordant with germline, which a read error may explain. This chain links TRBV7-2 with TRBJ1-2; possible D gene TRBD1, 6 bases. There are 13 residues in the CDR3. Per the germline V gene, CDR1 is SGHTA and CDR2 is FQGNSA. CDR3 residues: CASSLRGAYDYTF. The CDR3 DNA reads TGTGCCAGCAGCCTACGGGGGGCATATGACTACACCTTC.

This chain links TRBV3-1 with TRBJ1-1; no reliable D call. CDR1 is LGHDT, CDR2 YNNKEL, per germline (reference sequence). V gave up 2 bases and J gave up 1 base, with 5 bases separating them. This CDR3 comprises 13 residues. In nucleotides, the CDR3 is TGTGCCAGCAGCCAATCCCGGAACACTGAAGCTTTCTTT. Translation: CASSQSRNTEAFF.

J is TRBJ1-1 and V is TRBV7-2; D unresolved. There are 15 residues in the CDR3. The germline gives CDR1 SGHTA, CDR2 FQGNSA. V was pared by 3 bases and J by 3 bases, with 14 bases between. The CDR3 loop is CASSFMLLEDTEAFF. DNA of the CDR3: TGTGCCAGCAGCTTTATGCTGTTGGAGGACACTGAAGCTTTCTTT.

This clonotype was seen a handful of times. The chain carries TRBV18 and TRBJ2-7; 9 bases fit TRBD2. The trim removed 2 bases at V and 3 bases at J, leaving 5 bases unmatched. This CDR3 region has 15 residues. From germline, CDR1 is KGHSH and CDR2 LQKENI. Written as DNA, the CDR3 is TGTGCCAGCTCACCAACTAGCGGGCGAGACTACGAGCAGTACTTC. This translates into CASSPTSGRDYEQYF.

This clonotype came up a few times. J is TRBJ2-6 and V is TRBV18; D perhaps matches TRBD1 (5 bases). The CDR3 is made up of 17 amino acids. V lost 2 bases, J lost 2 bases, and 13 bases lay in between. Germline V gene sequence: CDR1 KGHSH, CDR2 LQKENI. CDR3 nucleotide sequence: TGTGCCAGCTCACCAAAAGGGGAATCCGCTGGGGCCAACGTCCTGACTTTC. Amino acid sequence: CASSPKGESAGANVLTF.

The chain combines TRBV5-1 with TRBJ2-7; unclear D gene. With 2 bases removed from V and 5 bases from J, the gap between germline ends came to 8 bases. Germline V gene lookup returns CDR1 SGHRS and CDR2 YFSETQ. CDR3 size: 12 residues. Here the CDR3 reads CASSLFGDEQYF. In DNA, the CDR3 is TGCGCCAGCAGCTTATTTGGAGACGAGCAGTACTTC.

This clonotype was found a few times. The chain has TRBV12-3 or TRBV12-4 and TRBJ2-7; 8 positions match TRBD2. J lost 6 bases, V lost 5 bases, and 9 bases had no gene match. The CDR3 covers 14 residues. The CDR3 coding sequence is TGTGCCAGCAGTCGGACTAGCCGGAATACCGAGCAGTACTTC. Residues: CASSRTSRNTEQYF.

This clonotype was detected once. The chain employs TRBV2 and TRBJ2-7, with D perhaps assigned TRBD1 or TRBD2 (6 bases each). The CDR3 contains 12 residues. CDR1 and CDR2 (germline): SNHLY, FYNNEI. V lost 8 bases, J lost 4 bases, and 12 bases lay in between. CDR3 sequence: CASHEGGYEQYF. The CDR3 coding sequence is TGTGCCAGCCACGAAGGGGGGTACGAGCAGTACTTC.

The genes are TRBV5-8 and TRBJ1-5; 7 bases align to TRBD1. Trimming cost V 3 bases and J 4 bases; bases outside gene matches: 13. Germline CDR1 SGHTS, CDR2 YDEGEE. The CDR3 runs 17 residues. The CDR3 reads CASSYRTGGGGNQPQHF. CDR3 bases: TGTGCCAGCAGCTACCGGACAGGAGGAGGGGGAAATCAGCCCCAGCATTTT.

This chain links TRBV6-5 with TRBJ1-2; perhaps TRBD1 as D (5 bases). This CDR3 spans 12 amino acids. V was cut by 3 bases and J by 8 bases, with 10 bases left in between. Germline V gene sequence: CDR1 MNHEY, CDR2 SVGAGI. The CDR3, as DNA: TGTGCCAGCAGTTATGGGGGGGAGGGCTACACCTTC. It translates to CASSYGGEGYTF.

The CDR3 bases are TGTGCCAGCAGCCGGTGGAACAGAGATGAGCAGTACTTC. The encoded protein is CASSRWNRDEQYF. V and J are TRBV3-1 and TRBJ2-5; D gene ambiguous. The CDR3 length is 13 residues. Trimming removed 4 bases at V and 11 bases at J, with 17 bases between. Germline loops: CDR1 LGHDT, CDR2 YNNKEL (reference sequence).